The T cell receptor beta chain described here comes from a study of T-cell memory formation after mild COVID-19. Notes on the study in general: A balance of CD4 and CD8 characterized clones contracting day 15 to 85, whereas later expanders leaned CD4+.

TCRdb independently ran MiXCR on the 5' RACE reads; one entry per CDR3 protein. The sample consists of nearly 200,000 distinct CDR3 sequences, around 19% of them appearing once. V trimming: 3 bases; J trimming: 6 bases; junction bases outside the gene matches: 11. Germline V gene lookup returns CDR1 SEHNR and CDR2 FQNEAQ (reference sequence). The CDR3 length is 16 residues. Remarks on this clonotype: The antigen remains undetermined.

The clonotype originates from an adult woman who had mild COVID-19 (a few samples of this study predate the infection). Cell type and time point are not known. The sequencing sample was made of PBMCs or a T cell subset sorted from them (not recorded which). The rearrangement links TRBV7-9 to TRBJ2-1, with 7 bases lining up with TRBD2. The CDR3 sequence is CASSFKPGERGNEQFF. CDR3 sequence (DNA): TGTGCCAGCAGCTTTAAGCCGGGGGAGCGGGGCAATGAGCAGTTCTTC.